The present T cell receptor (beta chain) was sequenced within a study of cytomegalovirus exposure and HLA in healthy donors. The germline V gene encodes CDR1 SEHNR and CDR2 FQNEAQ (reference sequence). CDR3 length equals 15 residues. With 1 base clipped from V and 6 bases from J, the junction kept 6 bases outside the gene matches. Study-wide results and limits: The likely explanation for a cluster of highly shared sequence variants was sequencing artifact. Among the CMV-associated chains, three were confirmed in vitro as specific for CMV antigens. One later analysis reportedly identified an Asian-associated ancestry cluster that showed fewer N-insertions than the roughly 700-donor mean. The dataset shows that most TCR sequences were rare, while some public TCRs occurred in many donors.

This clone was counted once. Its specificity is not known. PCR primers comprised 60 Vbeta and 13 Jbeta primers. Clones were read by immunoSEQ multiplex PCR, and TCRdb kept only the in-frame ones, dropping some. The repertoire holds hundreds of thousands of clones, with approximately 83% as singletons. Sequencing was done on a sample of PBMCs. This TCR was sampled from a boy younger than 10 in good health and CMV-seronegative. The V and J genes are TRBV7-9 and TRBJ2-7, with 10 bases lining up with TRBD2. CDR3: CASSLDLAGASEQYF. CDR3 in DNA: TGTGCCAGCAGCTTAGACCTAGCGGGAGCCTCCGAGCAGTACTTC. Filled out from reference TRBV7-9 and TRBJ2-7, the complete variable domain reads DTGVSQNPRHKITKRGQNVTFRCDPISEHNRLYWYRQTLGQGPEFLTYFQNEAQLEKSRLLSDRFSAERPKGSFSTLEIQRTEQGDSAMYLCASSLDLAGASEQYFGPGTRLTVT.